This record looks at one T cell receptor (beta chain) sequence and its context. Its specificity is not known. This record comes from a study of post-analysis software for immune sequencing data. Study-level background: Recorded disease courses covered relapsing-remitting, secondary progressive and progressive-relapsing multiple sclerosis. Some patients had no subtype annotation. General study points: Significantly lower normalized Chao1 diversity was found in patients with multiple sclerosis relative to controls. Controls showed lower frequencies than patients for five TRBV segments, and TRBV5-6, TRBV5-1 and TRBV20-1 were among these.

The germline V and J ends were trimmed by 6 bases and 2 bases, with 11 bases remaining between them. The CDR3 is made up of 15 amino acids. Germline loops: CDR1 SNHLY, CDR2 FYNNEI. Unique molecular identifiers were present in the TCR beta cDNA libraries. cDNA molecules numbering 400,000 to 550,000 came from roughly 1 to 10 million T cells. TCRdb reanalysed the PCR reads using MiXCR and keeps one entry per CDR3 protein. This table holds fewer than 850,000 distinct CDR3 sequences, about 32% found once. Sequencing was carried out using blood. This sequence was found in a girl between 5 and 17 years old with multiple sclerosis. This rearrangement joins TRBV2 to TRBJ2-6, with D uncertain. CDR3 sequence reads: CASSRLNTGANVLTF. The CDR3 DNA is TGTGCCAGCAGCAGGTTAAACACTGGGGCCAACGTCCTGACTTTC. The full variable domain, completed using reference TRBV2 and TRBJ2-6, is EPEVTQTPSHQVTQMGQEVILRCVPISNHLYFYWYRQILGQKVEFLVSFYNNEISEKSEIFDDQFSVERPDGSNFTLKIRSTKLEDSAMYFCASSRLNTGANVLTFGAGSRLTVL.